This passage covers 30 T cell receptor beta chains from one sample sequenced in a study of OX40 agonist ivuxolimab in advanced cancers. Library preparation used the immunoSEQ multiplex PCR assay. What TCRdb holds here is the immuneACCESS table cut down to in-frame rearrangements. Part of the clones is not present; checked against another copy, under half of the missing clones reflect an unresolved V gene, and the others are unexplained. Recorded for this sample are roughly 72,000 clones; roughly 80% of them occurred a single time. In total, the top ten clones hold 4.5% to 6% of the sample. The sequencing used CD4+ or CD8+ T cells sorted from blood, collected in a trial of the OX40 agonist ivuxolimab. The origin of the receptors is an adult with an advanced solid tumor such as melanoma, head and neck, liver or kidney cancer.

This chain connects TRBV9 to TRBJ1-6; D is possibly TRBD1 (5 bases). The CDR3 runs 16 residues. The V end lost 0 bases, the J end lost 6 bases, and 13 bases lay between the germline ends. CDR1 and CDR2 (germline): SGDLS, YYNGEE. Written as DNA, the CDR3 is TGTGCCAGCAGCGTAGGAGAGGGGAGACCTAATTCACCCCTCCACTTT. Its protein is CASSVGEGRPNSPLHF.

The CDR3 protein is CASSKPGQGNYGYTF. The DNA for the CDR3 is TGTGCCAGCAGTAAACCGGGACAGGGGAACTATGGCTACACCTTC. J is TRBJ1-2 and V is TRBV6-7; 10 bases agree with TRBD1. TRBV6-7 is recorded as an ORF, its role being uncertain. The CDR3 extends over 15 amino acids. The V gene end was trimmed by 5 bases and the J gene end by 2 bases; junction bases not matched to a gene: 5.

This clone has just a few counts. V and J are TRBV7-2 and TRBJ1-5; 7 nucleotides line up with TRBD1. Germline values: CDR1 SGHTA, CDR2 FQGNSA. V lost 4 bases to trimming and J lost 5 bases; unmatched junction nucleotides: 5. The CDR3 runs to 14 residues. CDR3: CASSSQGDHQPQHF. The CDR3 DNA sequence: TGTGCCAGCAGCTCCCAGGGGGACCATCAGCCCCAGCATTTT.

This chain's CDR3 is CATQTGTSSGELFF. CDR3 coding DNA: TGTGCCACCCAAACCGGGACTAGCAGCGGGGAGCTGTTTTTT. V usage is TRBV6-6 and J usage is TRBJ2-2; 9 nucleotides align to TRBD2. Germline CDR1 is MNHNY and CDR2 is SVGAGI (reference sequence). The CDR3 is 14 residues long. Trimming cost V 10 bases and J 7 bases; bases outside gene matches: 10.

The count of this clone is one. The rearrangement links TRBV4-1 to TRBJ2-5, with 9 bases lining up with TRBD2. The closer fit of TRBJ2-7 to the DNA end suggests the J call may be wrong. Germline assignment: CDR1 MGHRA and CDR2 YSYEKL. The CDR3 runs to 14 residues. In DNA form, the CDR3 reads TGCGCCAGCAGCCGGGGACTAGCTAACTACGAGCAGTACTTC. Translated, it gives CASSRGLANYEQYF.

The rearrangement links TRBV29-1 to TRBJ1-5, with D possibly TRBD1 on 5 matching bases. Germline loops: CDR1 SQVTM, CDR2 ANQGSEA. V gave up 5 bases and J gave up 2 bases, with 10 bases separating them. The CDR3 runs 13 residues. This CDR3 reads CSVQEQGNQPQHF. Here the CDR3 DNA reads TGCAGCGTTCAGGAACAGGGCAATCAGCCCCAGCATTTT.

The chain has TRBV19 and TRBJ2-1, with 11 bases aligning to TRBD2. The germline V gene has CDR1 LNHDA and CDR2 SQIVND (reference sequence). The CDR3 consists of 14 residues. The V segment lost 6 bases and the J segment 8 bases; nucleotides outside the gene matches: 6. CDR3 sequence reads: CASSRTSGLYEQFF. The DNA for the CDR3 is TGTGCCAGTAGCCGGACTAGCGGGCTCTATGAGCAGTTCTTC.

V and J are TRBV2 and TRBJ2-7; perhaps TRBD2 as D (5 bases). V was cut by 9 bases and J by 3 bases, with 21 bases left in between. The V gene's germline CDR1 is SNHLY and CDR2 FYNNEI. CDR3 length: 15 amino acids. CDR3 residues: CASRRLEGPRYEQYF. CDR3 sequence (DNA): TGTGCCAGTAGACGCCTAGAGGGTCCCCGCTACGAGCAGTACTTC.

This rearrangement joins TRBV7-3 to TRBJ2-7, with D tentatively TRBD1 (6 bases). The V and J ends lost 3 bases and 3 bases respectively, with 12 bases between them. The CDR3 is 14 residues long. Germline loops: CDR1 SGHTA, CDR2 FQGTGA. Here the CDR3 DNA reads TGTGCCAGCAGCTTTGCAGGGGTTAACTACGAGCAGTACTTC. Encoded protein: CASSFAGVNYEQYF.

The chain carries TRBV9 and TRBJ2-1; perhaps TRBD2 as D (6 bases). Germline CDR1 reads SGDLS; CDR2 reads YYNGEE. The CDR3 spans 15 residues. The germline V and J ends were trimmed by 3 bases and 4 bases, with 14 bases remaining between them. The CDR3 DNA reads as TGTGCCAGCAGCGATCCCAGGGAGGCGTACAATGAGCAGTTCTTC. Protein product: CASSDPREAYNEQFF.

The genes are TRBV9 and TRBJ1-6; tentatively, D is TRBD1 (5 bases). V lost 0 bases to trimming and J lost 4 bases, with 8 bases between them. Germline V gene sequence: CDR1 SGDLS, CDR2 YYNGEE. The CDR3 is made up of 15 amino acids. CDR3 in amino acids: CASSVETEYNSPLHF. The CDR3 coding sequence is TGTGCCAGCAGCGTAGAGACAGAGTATAATTCACCCCTCCACTTT.

CDR3 amino acids: CASSHVWNTDTQYF. CDR3 in DNA: TGCGCCAGCAGCCACGTGTGGAACACAGATACGCAGTATTTT. This chain joins TRBV4-1 and TRBJ2-3; no reliable D call. The CDR3 loop spans 14 amino acids. From germline, CDR1 is MGHRA and CDR2 YSYEKL. V lost 3 bases to trimming and J lost 2 bases, with 9 bases between them.

The V and J genes are TRBV25-1 and TRBJ1-4; D perhaps matches TRBD1 (5 bases). The CDR3 runs to 14 residues. Per the germline V gene, CDR1 is MGHDK and CDR2 is SYGVNS. Trimming took off 4 bases at V and 6 bases at J, with 12 bases between the two ends. Here the CDR3 DNA reads TGTGCCAGCAGTGCGACCAGGGAGGATGAAAAACTGTTTTTT. It specifies CASSATREDEKLFF.

CDR3 sequence (DNA): TGCGCCAGCAGCCAGGTGTCTACAAACCAAGAGACCCAGTACTTC. Translation: CASSQVSTNQETQYF. The chain has TRBV4-1 and TRBJ2-5; no clear D. V lost 3 bases and J lost 0, with 11 bases in between. The CDR3 is 15 amino acids. Germline V gene lookup returns CDR1 MGHRA and CDR2 YSYEKL.

This clone appeared a few times. The gene calls are TRBV6-4 and TRBJ1-5; possibly TRBD1 for D (6 bases). Germline CDR1 reads MRHNA; CDR2 reads SNTAGT. Deletions cut 6 bases from V and 5 bases from J, with 8 bases between. The CDR3 covers 12 residues. Here the CDR3 reads CASRQGHQPQHF. The CDR3, as DNA: TGTGCCAGCAGGCAGGGGCATCAGCCCCAGCATTTT.

The chain is built from TRBV5-1 and TRBJ2-5, with D perhaps matching TRBD1 (5 bases). Germline V gives CDR1 SGHRS, CDR2 YFSETQ. V shed 0 bases and J shed 2 bases, with 11 bases lying between them. CDR3 length: 15 amino acids. The CDR3 here is CASSLEGYRQETQYF. The CDR3, as DNA: TGCGCCAGCAGCTTGGAGGGGTACCGTCAAGAGACCCAGTACTTC.

In the case of this clone: Other DNA sequences in the same sample also yield this CDR3. The genes are TRBV6-5 and TRBJ2-1; tentatively, D is TRBD2 (6 bases). V lost 0 bases, J lost 7 bases, and 7 bases lay in between. This CDR3 is built from 13 residues. CDR1 and CDR2 from the germline V gene are MNHEY and SVGAGI. Written as DNA, the CDR3 is TGTGCCAGCAGTTACTCGGAGGGTAATGAGCAGTTCTTC. This translates into CASSYSEGNEQFF.

The chain couples TRBV6-1 to TRBJ1-1, with D unclear. The CDR3 runs to 14 residues. Trimming took 3 bases from V and 7 from J, leaving 15 bases between them. Germline V gene lookup returns CDR1 MNHNS and CDR2 SASEGT. DNA for the CDR3: TGTGCCAGCAGTGAGAAGTACATCCCCCTTGAAGCTTTCTTT. This translates into CASSEKYIPLEAFF.

The chain is built from TRBV4-3 and TRBJ2-3; perhaps TRBD2 as D (6 bases). CDR1 is LGHNA and CDR2 is YSLEER in the germline V gene. Trimming took off 1 base at V and 0 bases at J, with 14 bases between the two ends. This CDR3 comprises 17 residues. CDR3 DNA: TGCGCCAGCAGCCAAGCCCCTAGCGTAACTAGCACAGATACGCAGTATTTT. Translation gives CASSQAPSVTSTDTQYF.

This rearrangement joins TRBV5-1 to TRBJ2-7; unclear D gene. Germline CDR1 SGHRS, CDR2 YFSETQ. The V gene lost 0 bases and the J gene lost 4 bases, with 8 bases spanning the gap. The CDR3 has 13 amino acids. CDR3 nucleotides: TGCGCCAGCAGCTTGGCTCAGCAATACGAGCAGTACTTC. Protein sequence: CASSLAQQYEQYF.

J is TRBJ2-5 and V is TRBV5-1; D remains unclear. Germline CDR1 is SGHRS and CDR2 is YFSETQ. The CDR3 length is 13 residues. Deletions cut 0 bases from V and 2 bases from J, with 5 bases between. CDR3 amino acids: CASSLDNQETQYF. The CDR3, as DNA: TGCGCCAGCAGCTTGGACAATCAAGAGACCCAGTACTTC.

The chain uses TRBV5-1 and TRBJ1-5; 7 nucleotides line up with TRBD1. The CDR3 has 14 amino acids. CDR1 SGHRS and CDR2 YFSETQ come from the germline V gene. The V segment lost 0 bases and the J segment 4 bases; nucleotides outside the gene matches: 1. CDR3 protein: CASSLGTGNQPQHF. The CDR3 DNA is TGCGCCAGCAGCTTGGGGACAGGTAATCAGCCCCAGCATTTT.

The V and J genes are TRBV18 and TRBJ1-3; D gene ambiguous. Germline CDR1 and CDR2: KGHSH and LQKENI. This CDR3 has 18 residues. V lost 0 bases and J 0 bases, leaving 15 bases between the germline ends. CDR3 protein: CASSPPFGSPVSGNTIYF. The CDR3 DNA reads as TGTGCCAGCTCACCACCGTTTGGTTCTCCGGTCTCTGGAAACACCATATATTTT.

The chain is built from TRBV2 and TRBJ1-5; tentatively, D is TRBD1 (5 bases). The germline V and J ends were trimmed by 5 bases and 6 bases, with 17 bases remaining between them. The CDR3 has 15 residues. Germline V gene sequence: CDR1 SNHLY, CDR2 FYNNEI. The CDR3 sequence is CASSPREMGGQPQHF. In DNA, the CDR3 is TGTGCCAGCAGTCCCAGGGAAATGGGCGGTCAGCCCCAGCATTTT.

The chain couples TRBV11-2 to TRBJ1-1; no firm D call. Germline V gene lookup returns CDR1 SGHAT and CDR2 FQNNGV. V dropped 4 bases and J dropped 5 bases, with 8 bases sitting between them. This CDR3 has 12 residues. CDR3 sequence reads: CASSSLRTEAFF. DNA of the CDR3: TGTGCCAGCAGCTCATTAAGAACTGAAGCTTTCTTT.

CDR3 sequence: CATTERGLIVNTEAFF. The CDR3 coding sequence is TGTGCCACCACGGAGAGGGGACTTATAGTGAACACTGAAGCTTTCTTT. V is TRBV19 and J is TRBJ1-1; D may be TRBD1 (5 bases). Germline CDR1 is LNHDA and CDR2 is SQIVND (reference sequence). V gave up 10 bases and J gave up 0 bases, with 21 bases separating them. The CDR3 sequence is 16 residues long. Filled out from reference TRBV19 and TRBJ1-1, the complete variable domain reads DGGITQSPKYLFRKEGQNVTLSCEQNLNHDAMYWYRQDPGQGLRLIYYSQIVNDFQKGDIAEGYSVSREKKESFPLTVTSAQKNPTAFYLCATTERGLIVNTEAFFGQGTRLTVV.

The chain combines TRBV10-3 with TRBJ2-5, with a tentative D call TRBD1 (6 bases). Germline V gene lookup returns CDR1 ENHRY and CDR2 SYGVKD. V was pared by 3 bases and J by 3 bases, with 11 bases between. CDR3 size: 14 residues. The CDR3 sequence: CAISDWTAKETQYF. Here the CDR3 DNA reads TGTGCCATCAGTGACTGGACAGCGAAAGAGACCCAGTACTTC.

This chain links TRBV5-1 with TRBJ2-5; D tentatively fits TRBD1 or TRBD2 (5 bases each). Germline-derived CDR1 and CDR2 are SGHRS and YFSETQ. The CDR3 loop spans 14 amino acids. V was trimmed by 3 bases and J by 2 bases, leaving 11 bases between them. CDR3 sequence: CASSSGTPQETQYF. Here the CDR3 DNA reads TGCGCCAGCAGCTCCGGGACGCCACAAGAGACCCAGTACTTC.

The chain recombines TRBV6-6 with TRBJ1-1; 7 positions agree with TRBD1. The CDR3 covers 15 residues. V shed 4 bases and J 1 base; nucleotides not matched to a gene: 6. Looked up from germline, CDR1 is MNHNY and CDR2 is SVGAGI (reference sequence). The chain's CDR3 is CASSSPGQTNTEAFF. The CDR3 bases are TGTGCCAGCAGTTCCCCGGGACAGACGAACACTGAAGCTTTCTTT.

The rearrangement uses TRBV2 and TRBJ2-5; D is uncertain. This CDR3 spans 14 amino acids. Trimming cost V 8 bases and J 1 base, with 14 bases left between them. Germline V CDR1 and CDR2: SNHLY, FYNNEI. The CDR3 spells CASHQDGSQETQYF. The CDR3 region has the DNA TGTGCCAGCCACCAGGACGGGTCCCAAGAGACCCAGTACTTC.